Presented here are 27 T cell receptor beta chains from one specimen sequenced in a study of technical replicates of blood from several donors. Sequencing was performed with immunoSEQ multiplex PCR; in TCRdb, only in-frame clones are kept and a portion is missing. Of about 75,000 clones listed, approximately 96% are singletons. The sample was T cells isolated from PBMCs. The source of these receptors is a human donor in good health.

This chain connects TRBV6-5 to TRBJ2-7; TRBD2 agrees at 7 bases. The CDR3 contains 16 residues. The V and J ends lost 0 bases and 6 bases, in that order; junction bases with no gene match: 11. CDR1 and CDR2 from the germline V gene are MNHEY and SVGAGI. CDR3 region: CASSYSTSQYSTEQYF. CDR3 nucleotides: TGTGCCAGCAGTTACTCGACTAGCCAGTATTCCACCGAGCAGTACTTC.

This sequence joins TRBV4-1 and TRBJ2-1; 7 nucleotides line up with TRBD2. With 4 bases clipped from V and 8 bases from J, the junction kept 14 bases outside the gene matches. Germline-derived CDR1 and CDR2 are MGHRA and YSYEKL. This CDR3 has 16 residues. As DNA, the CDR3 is TGCGCCAGCAGCCTTTATCCTAGCGGCCCTTGGGATGAGCAGTTCTTC. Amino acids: CASSLYPSGPWDEQFF.

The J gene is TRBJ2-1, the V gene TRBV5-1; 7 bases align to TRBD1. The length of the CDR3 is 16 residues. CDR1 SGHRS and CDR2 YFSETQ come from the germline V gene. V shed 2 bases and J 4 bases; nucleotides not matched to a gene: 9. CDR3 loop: CASSFTGALSYNEQFF. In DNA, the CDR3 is TGCGCCAGCAGCTTCACAGGGGCCCTATCTTACAATGAGCAGTTCTTC.

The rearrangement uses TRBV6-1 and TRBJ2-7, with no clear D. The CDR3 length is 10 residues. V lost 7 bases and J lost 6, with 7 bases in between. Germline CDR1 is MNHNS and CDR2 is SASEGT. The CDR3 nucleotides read TGTGCCAGCAATCAATTCGAGCAGTACTTC. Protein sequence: CASNQFEQYF.

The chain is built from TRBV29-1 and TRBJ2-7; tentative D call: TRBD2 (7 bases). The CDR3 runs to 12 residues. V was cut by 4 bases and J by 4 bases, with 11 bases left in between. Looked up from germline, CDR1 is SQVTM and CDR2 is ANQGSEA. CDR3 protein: CSVVEGGYEQYF. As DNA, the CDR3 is TGCAGCGTTGTAGAGGGGGGGTACGAGCAGTACTTC.

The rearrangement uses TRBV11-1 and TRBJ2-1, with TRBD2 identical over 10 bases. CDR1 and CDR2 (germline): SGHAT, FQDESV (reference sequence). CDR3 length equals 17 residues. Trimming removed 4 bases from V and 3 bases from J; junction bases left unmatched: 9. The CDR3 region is CASSSESSGRIYNEQFF. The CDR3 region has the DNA TGTGCCAGCAGCTCCGAATCTAGCGGGAGAATCTACAATGAGCAGTTCTTC.

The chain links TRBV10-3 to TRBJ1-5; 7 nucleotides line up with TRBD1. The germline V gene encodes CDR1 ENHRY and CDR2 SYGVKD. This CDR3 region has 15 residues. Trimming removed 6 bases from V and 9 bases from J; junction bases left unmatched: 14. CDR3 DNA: TGTGCCATCAGCAGAGAACAGGGGCCCTTATCGCCCCAGCATTTT. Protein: CAISREQGPLSPQHF.

The CDR3, as DNA: TGTGCCAGCAGTATTGTCACCGGGACAGGGAACTTCTACGAGCAGTACTTC. Protein product: CASSIVTGTGNFYEQYF. This chain links TRBV6-4 with TRBJ2-7; 9 nucleotides agree with TRBD1. Trimming at V came to 5 bases and at J to 3 bases, leaving 14 bases not matched to a gene. Germline V gives CDR1 MRHNA, CDR2 SNTAGT. There are 17 residues in the CDR3.

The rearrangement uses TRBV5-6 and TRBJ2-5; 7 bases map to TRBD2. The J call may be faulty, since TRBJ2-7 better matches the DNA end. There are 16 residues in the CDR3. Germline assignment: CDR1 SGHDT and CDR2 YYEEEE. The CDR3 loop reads CASSLASTSAYYEQYF. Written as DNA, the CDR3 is TGTGCCAGCAGCTTGGCCTCCACTAGCGCCTACTACGAGCAGTACTTC.

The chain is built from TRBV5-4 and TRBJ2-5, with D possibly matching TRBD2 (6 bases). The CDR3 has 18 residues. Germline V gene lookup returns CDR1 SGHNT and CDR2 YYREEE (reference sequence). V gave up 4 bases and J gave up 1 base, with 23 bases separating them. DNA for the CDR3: TGTGCCAGCAGCGGAGGACTATCGGGGCCTGGTGGCCAAGAGACCCAGTACTTC. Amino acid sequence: CASSGGLSGPGGQETQYF.

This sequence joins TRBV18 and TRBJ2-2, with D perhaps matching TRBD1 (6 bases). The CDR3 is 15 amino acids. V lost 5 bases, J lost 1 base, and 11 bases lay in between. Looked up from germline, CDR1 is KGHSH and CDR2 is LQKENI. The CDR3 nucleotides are TGTGCCAGCTCAGCAAAGACAGGGAACACCGGGGAGCTGTTTTTT. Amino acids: CASSAKTGNTGELFF.

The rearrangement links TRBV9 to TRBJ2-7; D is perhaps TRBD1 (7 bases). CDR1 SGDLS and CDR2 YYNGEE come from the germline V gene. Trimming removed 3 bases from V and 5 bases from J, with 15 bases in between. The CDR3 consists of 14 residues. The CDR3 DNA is TGTGCCAGCAGCGCCAGGGGGACTGGAGACGAGCAGTACTTC. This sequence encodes CASSARGTGDEQYF.

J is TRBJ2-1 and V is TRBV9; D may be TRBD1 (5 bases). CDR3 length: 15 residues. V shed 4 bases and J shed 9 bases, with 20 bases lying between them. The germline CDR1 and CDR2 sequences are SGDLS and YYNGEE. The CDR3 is CASSPQWGSGGEQFF. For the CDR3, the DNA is TGTGCCAGCAGCCCACAATGGGGCAGTGGCGGTGAGCAGTTCTTC.

CDR3 nucleotide sequence: TGTGCCAGCAGCTTAGGGACAGGGAACTACGAGCAGTACTTC. Translated: CASSLGTGNYEQYF. V gene TRBV7-7 combines with J gene TRBJ2-7; 8 bases align to TRBD1. Germline V gene sequence: CDR1 SSHAT, CDR2 FNYEAQ (reference sequence). After removal of 1 base from V and 3 bases from J, the junction contained 2 bases not matched to a gene. The CDR3 totals 14 residues.

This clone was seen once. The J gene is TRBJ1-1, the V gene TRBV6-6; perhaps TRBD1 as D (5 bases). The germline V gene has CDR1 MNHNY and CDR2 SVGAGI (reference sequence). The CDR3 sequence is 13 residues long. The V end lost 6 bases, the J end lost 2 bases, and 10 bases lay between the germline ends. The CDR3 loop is CASSLQANTEAFF. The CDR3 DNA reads TGTGCCAGCAGCCTACAGGCAAACACTGAAGCTTTCTTT.

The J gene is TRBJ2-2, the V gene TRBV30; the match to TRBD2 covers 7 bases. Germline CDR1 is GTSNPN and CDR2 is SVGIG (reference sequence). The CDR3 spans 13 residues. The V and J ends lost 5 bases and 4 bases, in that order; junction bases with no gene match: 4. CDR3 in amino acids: CAWASGGTGELFF. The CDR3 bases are TGTGCCTGGGCCTCGGGAGGCACCGGGGAGCTGTTTTTT. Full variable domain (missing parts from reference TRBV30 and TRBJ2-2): SQTIHQWPATLVQPVGSPLSLECTVEGTSNPNLYWYRQAAGRGLQLLFYSVGIGQISSEVPQNLSASRPQDRQFILSSKKLLLSDSGFYLCAWASGGTGELFFGEGSRLTVL.

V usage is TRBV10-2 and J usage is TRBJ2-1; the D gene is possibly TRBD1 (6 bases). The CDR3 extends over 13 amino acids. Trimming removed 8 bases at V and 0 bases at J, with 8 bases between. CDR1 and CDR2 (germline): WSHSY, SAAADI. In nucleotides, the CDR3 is TGCGCCAGCGGGGGCCACTCCTACAATGAGCAGTTCTTC. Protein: CASGGHSYNEQFF.

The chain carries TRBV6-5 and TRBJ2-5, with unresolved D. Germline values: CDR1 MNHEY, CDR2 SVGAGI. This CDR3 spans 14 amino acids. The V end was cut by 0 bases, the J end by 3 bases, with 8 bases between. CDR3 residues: CASSYSPAEETQYF. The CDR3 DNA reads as TGTGCCAGCAGTTACTCCCCCGCGGAAGAGACCCAGTACTTC.

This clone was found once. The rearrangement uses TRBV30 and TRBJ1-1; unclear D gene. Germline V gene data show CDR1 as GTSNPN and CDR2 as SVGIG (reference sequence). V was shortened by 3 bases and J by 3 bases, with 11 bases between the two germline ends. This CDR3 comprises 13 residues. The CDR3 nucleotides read TGTGCCTGGAGCCGAGGGTGGGACACTGAAGCTTTCTTT. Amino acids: CAWSRGWDTEAFF.

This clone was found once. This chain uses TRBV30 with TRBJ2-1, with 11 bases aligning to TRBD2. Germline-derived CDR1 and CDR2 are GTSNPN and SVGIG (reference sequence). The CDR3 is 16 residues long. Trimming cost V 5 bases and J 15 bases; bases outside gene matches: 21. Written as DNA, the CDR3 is TGTGCCTGGGAACAGGGGTTGGGGACTAGCGGAATATTACGGTTCTTC. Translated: CAWEQGLGTSGILRFF.

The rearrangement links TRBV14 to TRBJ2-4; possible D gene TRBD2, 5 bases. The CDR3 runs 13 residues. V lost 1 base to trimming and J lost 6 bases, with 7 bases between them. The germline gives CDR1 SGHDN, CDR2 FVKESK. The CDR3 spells CASSQVLGNIQYF. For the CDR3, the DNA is TGTGCCAGCAGCCAAGTACTAGGAAACATTCAGTACTTC.

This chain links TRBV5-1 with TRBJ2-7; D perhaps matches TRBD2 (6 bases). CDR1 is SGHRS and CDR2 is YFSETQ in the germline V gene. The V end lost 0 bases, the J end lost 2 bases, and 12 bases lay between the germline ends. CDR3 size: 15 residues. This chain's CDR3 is CASSLAIGGTYEQYF. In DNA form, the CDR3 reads TGCGCCAGCAGCTTGGCGATTGGCGGGACCTACGAGCAGTACTTC.

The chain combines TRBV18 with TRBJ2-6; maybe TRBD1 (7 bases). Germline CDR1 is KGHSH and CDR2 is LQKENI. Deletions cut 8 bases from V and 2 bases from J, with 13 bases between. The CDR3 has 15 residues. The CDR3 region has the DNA TGTGCCAGCACCACAGGGGAGGCTGGGGCCAACGTCCTGACTTTC. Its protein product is CASTTGEAGANVLTF.

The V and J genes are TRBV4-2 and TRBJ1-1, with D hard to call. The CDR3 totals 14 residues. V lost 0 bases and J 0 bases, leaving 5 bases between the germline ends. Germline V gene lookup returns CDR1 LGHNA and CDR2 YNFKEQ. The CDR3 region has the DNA TGTGCCAGCAGCCAAGACAGGATGAACACTGAAGCTTTCTTT. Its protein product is CASSQDRMNTEAFF.

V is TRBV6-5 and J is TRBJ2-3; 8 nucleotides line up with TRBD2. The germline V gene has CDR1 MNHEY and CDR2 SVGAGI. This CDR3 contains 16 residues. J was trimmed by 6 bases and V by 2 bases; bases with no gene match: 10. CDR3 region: CASSYKPGLESDTQYF. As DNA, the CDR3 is TGTGCCAGCAGTTACAAACCGGGACTAGAGTCTGATACGCAGTATTTT.

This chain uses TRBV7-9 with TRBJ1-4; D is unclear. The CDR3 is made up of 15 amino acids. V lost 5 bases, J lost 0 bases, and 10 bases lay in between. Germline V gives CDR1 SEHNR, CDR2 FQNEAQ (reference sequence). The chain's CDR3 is CASSPYIATNEKLFF. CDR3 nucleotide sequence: TGTGCCAGCAGCCCCTATATCGCAACTAATGAAAAACTGTTTTTT.

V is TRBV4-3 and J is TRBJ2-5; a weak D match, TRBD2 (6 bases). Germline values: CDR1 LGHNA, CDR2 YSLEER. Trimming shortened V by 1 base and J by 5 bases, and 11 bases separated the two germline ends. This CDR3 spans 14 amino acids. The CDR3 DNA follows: TGCGCCAGCAGCCAAGTGGGGACTGGGGAGACCCAGTACTTC. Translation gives CASSQVGTGETQYF.